These 14 T cell receptor beta chains originate from one sample sequenced in a study of blood T cell repertoires in COVID-19. Only in-frame clones appear in the TCRdb table, and some are missing; sequencing was by immunoSEQ multiplex PCR. Seen here are about 270,000 clones, approximately 89% observed once, and the top ten hold 1.5% to 2%. The sequenced sample was peripheral blood. These receptors came from a woman in her sixties or seventies who had recovered from COVID-19.

The CDR3 region is CASSERGKNSPLHF. The CDR3 nucleotides are TGTGCCAGCAGCGAACGGGGGAAGAATTCACCCCTCCACTTT. The gene calls are TRBV5-6 and TRBJ1-6, with D perhaps matching TRBD1 (5 bases). V was cut by 4 bases and J by 7 bases, with 12 bases left in between. This CDR3 spans 14 amino acids. The germline V gene encodes CDR1 SGHDT and CDR2 YYEEEE.

The chain combines TRBV2 with TRBJ1-6; maybe TRBD1 (6 bases). Looked up from germline, CDR1 is SNHLY and CDR2 is FYNNEI. Trimming removed 9 bases at V and 0 bases at J, with 18 bases between. There are 17 residues in the CDR3. The CDR3: CASTGNQGSSYNSPLHF. The CDR3 nucleotides are TGTGCCAGTACGGGGAATCAGGGGAGCTCCTATAATTCACCCCTCCACTTT. Full variable domain (missing parts from reference TRBV2 and TRBJ1-6): EPEVTQTPSHQVTQMGQEVILRCVPISNHLYFYWYRQILGQKVEFLVSFYNNEISEKSEIFDDQFSVERPDGSNFTLKIRSTKLEDSAMYFCASTGNQGSSYNSPLHFGNGTRLTVT.

This clone occurred once. The chain joins TRBV5-1 to TRBJ1-5; unclear D gene. CDR1 is SGHRS and CDR2 is YFSETQ in the germline V gene. Trimming pared 0 bases from V and 3 bases from J, leaving 7 bases between. This CDR3 has 14 amino acids. Here the CDR3 reads CASSLGQVNQPQHF. CDR3 DNA sequence: TGCGCCAGCAGCTTGGGGCAGGTCAATCAGCCCCAGCATTTT.

This clone is a singleton in its sample. The chain combines TRBV28 with TRBJ1-2; the D is unclear. The CDR3 sequence is 12 residues long. Trimming removed 4 bases at V and 4 bases at J, with 7 bases between. Germline lookup yields CDR1 MDHEN and CDR2 SYDVKM. The CDR3 spells CASSSVAYGYTF. The CDR3 DNA reads as TGTGCCAGCAGTTCAGTGGCCTATGGCTACACCTTC.

The chain links TRBV11-3 to TRBJ2-2, with D uncertain. Germline V lookup: CDR1 SGHNT, CDR2 YENEEA. V was clipped by 2 bases and J by 4 bases, with 8 bases between them. The CDR3 covers 14 residues. CDR3 sequence reads: CASSLNRATGELFF. CDR3 coding DNA: TGTGCCAGCAGCTTAAATAGAGCCACCGGGGAGCTGTTTTTT.

The chain has TRBV10-3 and TRBJ2-5; weak D call: TRBD2 (5 bases). The CDR3 is made up of 14 amino acids. V lost 6 bases to trimming and J lost 5 bases, with 16 bases between them. Germline CDR1 and CDR2: ENHRY and SYGVKD. The CDR3 sequence is CAIRMALGGETQYF. CDR3 in DNA: TGTGCCATCAGAATGGCCTTAGGCGGGGAGACCCAGTACTTC.

This clone was seen only a few times. The gene calls are TRBV5-1 and TRBJ2-5; possible D gene TRBD2, 7 bases. With 2 bases removed from V and 5 bases from J, the gap between germline ends came to 16 bases. The CDR3 runs to 15 residues. Per the germline V gene, CDR1 is SGHRS and CDR2 is YFSETQ. The CDR3 nucleotides read TGCGCCAGCAGCTTTAACATGGGGGGGCAGGAGACCCAGTACTTC. This gives the protein CASSFNMGGQETQYF.

This chain joins TRBV7-8 and TRBJ1-6; 7 bases align to TRBD1. V dropped 3 bases and J dropped 6; count of bases not matched to a gene: 2. The CDR3 is 14 amino acids. Germline CDR1 and CDR2: SGHVS and FQNEAQ. The CDR3 region has the DNA TGTGCCAGCAGCTTGGGACAGTCTAATTCACCCCTCCACTTT. Residues: CASSLGQSNSPLHF.

This clone was recorded a few times. This chain connects TRBV5-1 to TRBJ2-2; 8 nucleotides align to TRBD1. V shed 8 bases and J 4 bases; nucleotides not matched to a gene: 7. CDR1 is SGHRS, CDR2 YFSETQ, per germline. The CDR3 is 14 residues long. This CDR3 is CASSAGGVTGELFF. DNA of the CDR3: TGCGCCAGTTCCGCAGGGGGCGTCACCGGGGAGCTGTTTTTT.

The V and J genes are TRBV4-3 and TRBJ1-2; the D is unclear. The CDR3 has 15 residues. Germline V lookup: CDR1 LGHNA, CDR2 YSLEER. V was shortened by 1 base and J by 4 bases, with 13 bases between the two germline ends. CDR3 sequence (DNA): TGCGCCAGCAGCCAAGGGGTCGGGGTAGCCTATGGCTACACCTTC. Amino acids: CASSQGVGVAYGYTF.

The V and J genes are TRBV10-3 and TRBJ2-1; 8 nucleotides agree with TRBD2. This CDR3 is 13 amino acids long. Trimming took 8 bases from V and 8 from J; bases not matched to a gene: 8. Germline CDR1 reads ENHRY; CDR2 reads SYGVKD. The CDR3 protein is CAIGRGLGYEQFF. CDR3 coding DNA: TGTGCCATCGGCCGGGGACTAGGGTATGAGCAGTTCTTC.

This chain joins TRBV7-3 and TRBJ1-1, with D hard to call. The CDR3 contains 16 residues. The V gene lost 3 bases and the J gene lost 0 bases, with 14 bases spanning the gap. CDR1 and CDR2 (germline): SGHTA, FQGTGA. CDR3 sequence: CASSFRREIVNTEAFF. CDR3 in DNA: TGTGCCAGCAGCTTTAGAAGGGAGATTGTGAACACTGAAGCTTTCTTT.

V usage is TRBV28 and J usage is TRBJ1-1, with 12 bases identical to TRBD1. The germline V gene encodes CDR1 MDHEN and CDR2 SYDVKM. J was trimmed by 1 base and V by 3 bases; bases with no gene match: 6. The CDR3 is made up of 17 amino acids. Here the CDR3 reads CASSFAGTGGPNTEAFF. CDR3 sequence (DNA): TGTGCCAGCAGTTTCGCCGGGACAGGGGGCCCGAACACTGAAGCTTTCTTT. Full variable domain (remainder filled in from reference TRBV28 and TRBJ1-1): DVKVTQSSRYLVKRTGEKVFLECVQDMDHENMFWYRQDPGLGLRLIYFSYDVKMKEKGDIPEGYSVSREKKERFSLILESASTNQTSMYLCASSFAGTGGPNTEAFFGQGTRLTVV.

V gene TRBV5-1 combines with J gene TRBJ1-1, with TRBD1 matching over 7 bases. The germline CDR1 and CDR2 sequences are SGHRS and YFSETQ. CDR3 length: 16 residues. V was pared by 1 base and J by 0 bases, with 6 bases of the junction left unmatched. The chain's CDR3 is CASSLLQGMLNTEAFF. The DNA for the CDR3 is TGCGCCAGCAGCTTGTTACAGGGGATGTTGAACACTGAAGCTTTCTTT.